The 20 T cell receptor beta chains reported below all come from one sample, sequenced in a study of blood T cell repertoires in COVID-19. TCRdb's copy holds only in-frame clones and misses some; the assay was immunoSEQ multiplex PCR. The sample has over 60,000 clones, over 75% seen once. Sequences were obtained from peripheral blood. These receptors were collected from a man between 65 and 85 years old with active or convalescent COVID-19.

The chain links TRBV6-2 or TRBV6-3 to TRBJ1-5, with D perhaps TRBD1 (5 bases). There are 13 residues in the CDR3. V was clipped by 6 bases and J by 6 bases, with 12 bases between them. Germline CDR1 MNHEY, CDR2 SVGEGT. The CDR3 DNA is TGTGCCAGCAGCCGATGGGGCTCTCAGCCCCAGCATTTT. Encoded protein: CASSRWGSQPQHF.

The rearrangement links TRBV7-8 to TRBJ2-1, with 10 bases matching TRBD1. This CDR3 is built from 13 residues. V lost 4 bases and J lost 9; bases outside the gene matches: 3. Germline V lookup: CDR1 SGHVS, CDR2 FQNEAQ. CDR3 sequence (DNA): TGTGCCAGCAGCTCCGACAGGGGGCTTGAGCAGTTCTTC. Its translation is CASSSDRGLEQFF.

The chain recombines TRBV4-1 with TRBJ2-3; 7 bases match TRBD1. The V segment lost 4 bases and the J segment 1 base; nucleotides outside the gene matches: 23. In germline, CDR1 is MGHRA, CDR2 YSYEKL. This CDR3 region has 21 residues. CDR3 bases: TGCGCCAGCAGCCTCCCTAGACAGGGCACACAAAAAAAAACGGGCACAGATACGCAGTATTTT. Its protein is CASSLPRQGTQKKTGTDTQYF.

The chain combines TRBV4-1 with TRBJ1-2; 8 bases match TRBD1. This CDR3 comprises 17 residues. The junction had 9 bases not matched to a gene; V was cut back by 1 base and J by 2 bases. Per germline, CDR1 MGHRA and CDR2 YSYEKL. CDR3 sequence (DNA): TGCGCCAGCAGCCAAGGCCTCCAGGGGGCAGGAAACTATGGCTACACCTTC. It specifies CASSQGLQGAGNYGYTF.

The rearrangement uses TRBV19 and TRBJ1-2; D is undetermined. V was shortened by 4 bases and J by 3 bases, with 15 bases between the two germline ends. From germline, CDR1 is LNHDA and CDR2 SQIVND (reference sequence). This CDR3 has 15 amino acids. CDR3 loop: CASSTLGRADYGYTF. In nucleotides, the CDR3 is TGTGCCAGTAGTACACTCGGGAGGGCCGACTATGGCTACACCTTC.

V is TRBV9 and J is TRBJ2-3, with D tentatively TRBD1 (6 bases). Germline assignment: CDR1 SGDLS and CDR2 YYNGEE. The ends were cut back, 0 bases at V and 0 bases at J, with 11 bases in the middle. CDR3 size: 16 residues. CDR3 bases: TGTGCCAGCAGCGTAGAAGGGGGAGTTAGCACAGATACGCAGTATTTT. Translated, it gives CASSVEGGVSTDTQYF.

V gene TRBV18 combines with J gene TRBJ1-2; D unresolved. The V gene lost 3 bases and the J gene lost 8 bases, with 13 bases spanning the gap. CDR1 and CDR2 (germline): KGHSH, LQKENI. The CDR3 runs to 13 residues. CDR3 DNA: TGTGCCAGCTCACCGGAGCGGGCGGGAGGCTACACCTTC. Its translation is CASSPERAGGYTF. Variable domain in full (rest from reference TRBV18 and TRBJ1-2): NAGVMQNPRHLVRRRGQEARLRCSPMKGHSHVYWYRQLPEEGLKFMVYLQKENIIDESGMPKERFSAEFPKEGPSILRIQQVVRGDSAAYFCASSPERAGGYTFGSGTRLTVV.

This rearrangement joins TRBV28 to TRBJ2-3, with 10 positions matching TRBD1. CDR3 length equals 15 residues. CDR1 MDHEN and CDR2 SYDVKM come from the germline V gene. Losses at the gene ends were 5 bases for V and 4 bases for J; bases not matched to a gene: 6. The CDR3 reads CASSDWDRGADTQYF. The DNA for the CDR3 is TGTGCCAGCAGTGATTGGGACAGGGGAGCAGATACGCAGTATTTT.

CDR3 sequence reads: CASSLGVFNEKLFF. The DNA for the CDR3 is TGTGCCAGCAGTTTGGGAGTCTTTAATGAAAAACTGTTTTTT. The rearrangement joins TRBV6-6 to TRBJ1-4; D is undetermined. Germline V gene data show CDR1 as MNHNY and CDR2 as SVGAGI (reference sequence). This CDR3 has 14 amino acids. V was clipped by 4 bases and J by 4 bases, with 10 bases between them.

CDR3 nucleotide sequence: TGTGCCAGCAGTTTAGGTAGCGGGTTGAGCTCCTACGAGCAGTACTTC. Translated, it gives CASSLGSGLSSYEQYF. The V and J genes are TRBV28 and TRBJ2-7; the match to TRBD2 covers 7 bases. CDR1 is MDHEN, CDR2 SYDVKM, per germline. The CDR3 has 16 residues. V lost 2 bases and J lost 0; bases outside the gene matches: 7. Based on the CDR3 plus reference TRBV28 and TRBJ2-7, the full variable domain is DVKVTQSSRYLVKRTGEKVFLECVQDMDHENMFWYRQDPGLGLRLIYFSYDVKMKEKGDIPEGYSVSREKKERFSLILESASTNQTSMYLCASSLGSGLSSYEQYFGPGTRLTVT.

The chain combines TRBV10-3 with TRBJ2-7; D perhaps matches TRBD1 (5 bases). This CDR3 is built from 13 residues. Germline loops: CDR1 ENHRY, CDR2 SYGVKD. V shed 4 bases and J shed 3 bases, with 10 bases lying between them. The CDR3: CAISGGRDYEQYF. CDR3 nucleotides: TGTGCCATCAGTGGGGGCAGGGACTACGAGCAGTACTTC.

The CDR3 loop reads CASSPVGTSGANVLTF. The CDR3 DNA is TGTGCCAGCTCACCAGTGGGGACTTCTGGGGCCAACGTCCTGACTTTC. The chain couples TRBV18 to TRBJ2-6; a weak D match, TRBD2 (6 bases). Trimming took off 2 bases at V and 1 base at J, with 9 bases between the two ends. The CDR3 has 16 residues. Germline lookup yields CDR1 KGHSH and CDR2 LQKENI. The entire variable domain, with the rest obtained from reference TRBV18 and TRBJ2-6, is as follows: NAGVMQNPRHLVRRRGQEARLRCSPMKGHSHVYWYRQLPEEGLKFMVYLQKENIIDESGMPKERFSAEFPKEGPSILRIQQVVRGDSAAYFCASSPVGTSGANVLTFGAGSRLTVL.

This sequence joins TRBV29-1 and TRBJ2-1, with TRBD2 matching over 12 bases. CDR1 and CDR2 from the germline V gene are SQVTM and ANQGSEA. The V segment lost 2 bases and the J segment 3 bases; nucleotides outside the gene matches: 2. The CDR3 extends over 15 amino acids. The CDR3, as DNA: TGCAGCGTTGAAACTAGCGGGAGGTACTACAATGAGCAGTTCTTC. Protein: CSVETSGRYYNEQFF.

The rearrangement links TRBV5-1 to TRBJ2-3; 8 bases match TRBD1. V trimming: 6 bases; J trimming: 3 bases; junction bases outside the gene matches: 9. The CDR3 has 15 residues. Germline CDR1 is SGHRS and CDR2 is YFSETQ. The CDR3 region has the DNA TGCGCCAGCACCGAGGGGGACAGGAAGACAGATACGCAGTATTTT. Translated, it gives CASTEGDRKTDTQYF.

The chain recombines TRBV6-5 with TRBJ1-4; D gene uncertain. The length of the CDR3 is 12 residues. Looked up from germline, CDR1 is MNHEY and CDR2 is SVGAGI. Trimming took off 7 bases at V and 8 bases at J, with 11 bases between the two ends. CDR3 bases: TGTGCCAGCACCGGACCGGGGGAAAAACTGTTTTTT. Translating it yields CASTGPGEKLFF.

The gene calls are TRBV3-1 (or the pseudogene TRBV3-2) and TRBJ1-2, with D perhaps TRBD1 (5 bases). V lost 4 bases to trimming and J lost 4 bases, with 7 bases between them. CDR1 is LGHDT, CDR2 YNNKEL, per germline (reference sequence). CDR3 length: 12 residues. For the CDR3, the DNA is TGTGCCAGCAGCCCCGGGGGCTATGGCTACACCTTC. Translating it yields CASSPGGYGYTF.

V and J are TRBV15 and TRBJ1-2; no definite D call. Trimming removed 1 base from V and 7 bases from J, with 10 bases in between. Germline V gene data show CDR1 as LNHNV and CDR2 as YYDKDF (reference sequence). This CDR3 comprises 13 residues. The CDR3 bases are TGTGCCACCAGCAGAGTTCCCGAGATTGGCTACACCTTC. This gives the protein CATSRVPEIGYTF.

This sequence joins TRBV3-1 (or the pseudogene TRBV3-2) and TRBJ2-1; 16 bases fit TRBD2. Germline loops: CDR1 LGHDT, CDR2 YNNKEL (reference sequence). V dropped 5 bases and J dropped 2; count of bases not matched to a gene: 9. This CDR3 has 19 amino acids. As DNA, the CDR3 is TGTGCCAGCAGCTCGCCCGGGACTAGCGGGAGGGTTACCTACAATGAGCAGTTCTTC. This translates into CASSSPGTSGRVTYNEQFF.

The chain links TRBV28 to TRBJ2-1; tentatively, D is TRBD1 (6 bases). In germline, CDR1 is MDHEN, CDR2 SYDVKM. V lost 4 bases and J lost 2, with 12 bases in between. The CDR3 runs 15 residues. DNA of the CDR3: TGTGCCAGCAGTTACGGACAGTTGACCTACAATGAGCAGTTCTTC. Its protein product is CASSYGQLTYNEQFF.

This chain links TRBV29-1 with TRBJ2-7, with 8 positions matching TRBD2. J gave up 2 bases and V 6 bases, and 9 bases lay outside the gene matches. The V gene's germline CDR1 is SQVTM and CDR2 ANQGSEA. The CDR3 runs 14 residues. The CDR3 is CSVSAGLGAYEQYF. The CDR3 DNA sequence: TGCAGCGTCAGCGCGGGACTAGGAGCCTACGAGCAGTACTTC.